Here is one T cell receptor beta chain with its context. Only in-frame clones appear in the TCRdb table, and some are missing; sequencing was by immunoSEQ multiplex PCR. The repertoire includes a few hundred thousand clones, around 81% of them detected once, and around 12% sits in the top ten. This sample is part of a study of shared clonotypes between healthy human individuals. This CDR3 has 17 amino acids. V was pared by 0 bases and J by 3 bases, with 14 bases between. CDR1 KGHSH and CDR2 LQKENI come from the germline V gene. The sequenced sample was PBMCs. J is TRBJ2-2 and V is TRBV18; TRBD2 might be the D (6 bases). The TCR sequence derives from a woman between 40 and 55 years old in good health. Some clones in this sample may be carry-over from other donors' samples. The CDR3 nucleotides read TGTGCCAGCTCACCACCGATTAGCGGTATTGACACCGGGGAGCTGTTTTTT. Residues: CASSPPISGIDTGELFF.